This T cell receptor beta chain is drawn from a study of blood T cell repertoires in COVID-19 (dated by TCRdb to about 2020). Broadly, across the study: The collaborator samples originated in the United States, Italy and Spain and spanned the acute and convalescent phases of COVID-19. The prospective study material was composed of cDNA or gDNA derived from T cells, B-cell-depleted T cells, or PBMCs. Subjects who had been exposed to COVID-19, were actively infected with it, or had recovered from it provided the deeply sampled blood TCRbeta repertoires that made up the dataset. The repertoires were made available in a free public database intended to serve as a resource for research on the immune response to SARS-CoV-2. The samples were drawn from the first 160 participants of the ongoing ImmuneRACE study and from 1,254 subjects provided by 6 global collaborators. The sample metadata nearly always contained a de-identified subject ID, COVID-19 status, age in years and sex. Where available, HLA class I and class II types were taken from metadata supplied by the sample provider and were not determined by assay-based typing.

Enrolling through a virtual design, the prospective study's participants ranged in age from roughly 18 to 95 years and lived across around 25 United States geographic areas. Cohort assignment in the prospective study relied on participant-reported clinical history from a screening survey and a study questionnaire. ImmuneRACE Cohort 3 recovered participants were defined by two consecutive negative NP/OP PCR tests, healthcare professional clearance, or symptom resolution. In the prospective study, mobile phlebotomists collected whole blood, serum and a nasopharyngeal or oropharyngeal swab from each participant. Participants in the prospective study had the option to provide additional blood draws and questionnaires over a roughly two-month period. Prospective study blood samples were shipped either frozen or at room temperature before DNA extraction. What the authors observed across the whole study: The amount of clinical and demographic metadata varied by source and participant and was provided uncurated.

About this clone: There is no known antigen for this receptor. No qualities accompany the bases; no much larger clone lies one base away.

TCRbeta CDR3 regions were amplified from genomic DNA using the immunoSEQ Assay, a bias-controlled multiplex PCR. The authors processed their data as follows. The number of nucleated cells in each sample was estimated by amplification of reference gene primers within the assay. To quantify the absolute abundance of each unique TCRbeta CDR3 rearrangement, sequence reads were collapsed and filtered. For each sample, productive Simpson clonality was calculated by taking the square root of Simpson's diversity index across productive rearrangements. This is the immuneACCESS table as TCRdb keeps it, with only in-frame sequences that have V and J called. A part of the clones is gone; compared with another copy, unresolved V genes explain less than half, and the rest is unexplained. V and J calls and clone size come straight from that table; D and trimming were deduced from the DNA. For this sample the table gives a few hundred thousand clones, of which 86% were detected only once. Of the sample, around 4% falls within the top ten clones.

CDR1 and CDR2 are read off the germline V gene as ENHRY and SYGVKD. CDR3 length: 13 amino acids, cysteine to phenylalanine. The CDR3 DNA has 39 bases and is translated from base 1. V is clipped by 6 bases and J by 4 bases, and the sequence between their germline boundaries is 12 bases long. The sequence is built from TRBV10-3 and TRBJ1-1, with a weak D call of TRBD1 (5 bases match). The source of this sequence is a man aged 30-40 years who had recovered from COVID-19. The sequenced sample was PBMCs or T cells enriched from blood (not recorded which). The DNA reads TGTGCCATCAGGGAAGGGGCGCCCACTGAAGCTTTCTTT. This sequence encodes CAIREGAPTEAFF.